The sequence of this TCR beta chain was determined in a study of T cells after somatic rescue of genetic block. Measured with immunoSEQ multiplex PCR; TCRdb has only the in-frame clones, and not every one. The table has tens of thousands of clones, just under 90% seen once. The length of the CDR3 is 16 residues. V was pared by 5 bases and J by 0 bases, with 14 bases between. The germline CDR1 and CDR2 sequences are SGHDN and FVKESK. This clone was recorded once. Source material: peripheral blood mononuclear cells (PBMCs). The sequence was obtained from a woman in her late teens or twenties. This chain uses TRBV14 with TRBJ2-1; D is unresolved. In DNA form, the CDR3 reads TGTGCCAGCAGCTCCCCGGGCAAGATCTCCTACAATGAGCAGTTCTTC. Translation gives CASSSPGKISYNEQFF.